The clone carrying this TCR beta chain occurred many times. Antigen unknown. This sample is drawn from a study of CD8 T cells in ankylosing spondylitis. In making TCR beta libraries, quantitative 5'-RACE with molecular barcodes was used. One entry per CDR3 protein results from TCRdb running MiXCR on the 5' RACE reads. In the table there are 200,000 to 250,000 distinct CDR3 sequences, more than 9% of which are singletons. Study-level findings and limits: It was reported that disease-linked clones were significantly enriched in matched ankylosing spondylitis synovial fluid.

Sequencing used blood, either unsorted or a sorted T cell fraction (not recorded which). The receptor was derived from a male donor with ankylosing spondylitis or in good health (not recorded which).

The CDR3 sequence: CSATGHIDEQFF. The CDR3 nucleotides read TGCAGTGCTACGGGACATATCGATGAGCAGTTCTTC. The V gene is TRBV20-1, the J gene TRBJ2-1; D is possibly TRBD1 (6 bases). This CDR3 contains 12 residues. From germline, CDR1 is DFQATT and CDR2 SNEGSKA (reference sequence). V was cut by 4 bases and J by 8 bases, with 12 bases left in between.